This T cell receptor beta chain originates from a study of T cells in Graves' hyperthyroidism and ophthalmopathy. It was RNA transcripts that yielded the amplified TCR beta CDR3 regions. The TCR CDR3 first-round RT-PCR relied on the HTBI primer set. Using its own MiXCR run on the multiplex PCR reads, TCRdb lists one record per CDR3 protein. The data hold around 350,000 distinct CDR3 sequences, with roughly 14% observed a single time. In its sample, this clonotype was seen many times. Looked up from germline, CDR1 is MNHNS and CDR2 is SASEGT. Trimming removed 6 bases from V and 5 bases from J; junction bases left unmatched: 4. This CDR3 region has 13 residues.

Sequenced input: blood. The rearrangement links TRBV6-1 to TRBJ2-7; 10 bases align to TRBD1. This sequence originates from a woman aged 25 to 39 with Graves' ophthalmopathy. CDR3 loop: CASRHDRGHEQYF. The CDR3 nucleotides read TGTGCCAGCAGACACGACAGGGGGCACGAGCAGTACTTC.